Listed below are T cell receptor beta chains from one sample, sequenced in a study of T cell changes during pregnancy in multiple sclerosis. Using immunoSEQ multiplex PCR, the repertoire was profiled, and TCRdb retains in-frame clones only, with some absent. Among some 68,000 clones listed, about 91% were seen once. This sample comprised peripheral blood, obtained in the second trimester of pregnancy. The receptors come from a female donor in good health, enrolled as a control in a pregnancy study. The CDR3 runs from the conserved cysteine through the conserved F or W. D genes are given only for firm matches. Clone size, where shown, is once, few, many, or a class for clones that have expanded.

abundance	v_gene	d_gene	j_gene	CDR3nt	CDR3aa
once	TRBV18	NA	TRBJ1-2	TGTGCCAGCTCACCAACTGAACAGACCAACTATGGCTACACCTTC	CASSPTEQTNYGYTF
once	TRBV9	NA	TRBJ2-7	TGTGCCAGCAGCGTAGGACACGGGAGATACTACGAGCAGTACTTC	CASSVGHGRYYEQYF
NA	TRBV30	TRBD1	TRBJ2-7	TGTGCCTGGAGTTCTAGGACAGGGTGGACCTACGAGCAGTACTTC	CAWSSRTGWTYEQYF
NA	TRBV4-1	NA	TRBJ1-5	TGCGCCAGCAGCCAAGGGAGGGGCGGTCAGCCCCAGCATTTT	CASSQGRGGQPQHF
NA	TRBV9	NA	TRBJ1-1	TGTGCCAGCAGCGTAGGAGGAGGGGCGAACACTGAAGCTTTCTTT	CASSVGGGANTEAFF
NA	TRBV6-5	NA	TRBJ2-1	TGTGCCAGCAGTTACCTAGCCAGCCCCTACAATGAGCAGTTCTTC	CASSYLASPYNEQFF
NA	TRBV27	NA	TRBJ1-4	TGTGCCAGCAGTTGGGGGGGCCCTAATGAAAAACTGTTTTTT	CASSWGGPNEKLFF
NA	TRBV6-5	NA	TRBJ2-1	TGTGCCAGCACCAGGCGGGAAAATAACTACAATGAGCAGTTCTTC	CASTRRENNYNEQFF
NA	TRBV11-1	NA	TRBJ2-7	TGTGCCAGCAGCTTAGCGCGGTCTAGCGTGGGCGAGCAGTACTTC	CASSLARSSVGEQYF
NA	TRBV6-5	NA	TRBJ2-2	TGTGCCAGCAGTTATACAGGGTTGAGCGTCACCGGGGAGCTGTTTTTT	CASSYTGLSVTGELFF
NA	TRBV6-1	NA	TRBJ1-5	TGTGCCAGCAGTGAAAGCGGGGATCAGCCCCAGCATTTT	CASSESGDQPQHF
once	TRBV27	TRBD2	TRBJ2-7	TGTGCCAGCAGTATGGGACTAGCGGGGATCTACGAGCAGTACTTC	CASSMGLAGIYEQYF
NA	TRBV7-6	TRBD1	TRBJ1-6	TGTGCCAGCAAGTCGGGACAGTATAATTCACCCCTCCACTTT	CASKSGQYNSPLHF
NA	TRBV27	NA	TRBJ1-1	TGTGCCAGCAGTTTCGAATCGACAGGGAACACTGAAGCTTTCTTT	CASSFESTGNTEAFF
once	TRBV29-1	NA	TRBJ2-6	TGCAGCGTTAGTAGTGGGGCCAACGTCCTGACTTTC	CSVSSGANVLTF
NA	TRBV6-5	NA	TRBJ1-1	TGTGCCAGCAGTCCTTCGACGGGGACAGAAGCTTTCTTT	CASSPSTGTEAFF
NA	TRBV28	TRBD1	TRBJ1-2	TGTGCCAGCAGTTGGGGACAGGGGGCGAGTGGCTACACCTTC	CASSWGQGASGYTF
NA	TRBV27	NA	TRBJ1-1	TGTGCCAGCAGTTTATTCCAGGGAGGGAACACTGAAGCTTTCTTT	CASSLFQGGNTEAFF
NA	TRBV6-5	TRBD2	TRBJ2-5	TGTGCCAGCAGTTCCCCGGGTAGCGGGAGGCGCGAGACCCAGTACTTC	CASSSPGSGRRETQYF
NA	TRBV11-2	NA	TRBJ2-7	TGTGCCAGCAGCTTTGTAGACGAGCAGTACTTC	CASSFVDEQYF
NA	TRBV11-2	TRBD2	TRBJ2-1	TGTGCCAGCAGTAGGACTAGCGGATCCTACAATGAGCAGTTCTTC	CASSRTSGSYNEQFF
NA	TRBV28	TRBD1	TRBJ1-5	TGTGCCAGCAGGTCTGGACAGGGGGCGGGTCAGCCCCAGCATTTT	CASRSGQGAGQPQHF
NA	TRBV6-1	TRBD2	TRBJ2-3	TGTGCCAGCAGTGGAGCGGGAGTGAGGGATACGCAGTATTTT	CASSGAGVRDTQYF
NA	TRBV5-1	TRBD1	TRBJ2-2	TGCGCCAGCAGCTTCCTCGACAGGGGGCCAACCGGGGAGCTGTTTTTT	CASSFLDRGPTGELFF
NA	TRBV6-1	TRBD1	TRBJ2-1	TGTGCCAGCAGTGCGGGACAGGACTACAATGAGCAGTTCTTC	CASSAGQDYNEQFF
NA	TRBV5-4	TRBD1	TRBJ1-1	TGTGCCAGCAGCGGAGGGGACAGGGCGGCGGCGGCTGAAGCTTTCTTT	CASSGGDRAAAAEAFF
NA	TRBV7-9	TRBD2	TRBJ2-7	TGTGCCAGCAGCTTAGGGCTAGCGGGAGAAAGAAACGAGCAGTACTTC	CASSLGLAGERNEQYF
NA	TRBV18	TRBD1	TRBJ2-7	TGTGCCAGCTCAGAACAGGGGAGCACCTACGAGCAGTACTTC	CASSEQGSTYEQYF
NA	TRBV7-9	TRBD1	TRBJ2-2	TGTGCCAGCAGCCAGGGACAGGCGAGCGGGGAGCTGTTTTTT	CASSQGQASGELFF
NA	TRBV15	TRBD1	TRBJ1-1	TGTGCCACCAGCAAACAACAGGGGGCTAACACTGAAGCTTTCTTT	CATSKQQGANTEAFF
NA	TRBV7-9	TRBD1	TRBJ1-1	TGTGCCAGCAGCTCCCAGGGGGGTGGCACTGAAGCTTTCTTT	CASSSQGGGTEAFF
NA	TRBV2	TRBD2	TRBJ2-7	TGTGCCAGCAGTGTCCCACTAGCGGGGGGTTCCGGCGAGCAGTACTTC	CASSVPLAGGSGEQYF
NA	TRBV5-1	TRBD2	TRBJ2-7	TGCGCCAGCAGCTTAGCGGGAACCCTCTACGAGCAGTACTTC	CASSLAGTLYEQYF
NA	TRBV7-9	TRBD1	TRBJ1-5	TGTGCCAGCAGCTTAGGGGACAGTAATCAGCCCCAGCATTTT	CASSLGDSNQPQHF
NA	TRBV7-9	TRBD2	TRBJ2-1	TGTGCCAGCAGCTCACAACGATTTAAAGCGGGAGGAATTCGGAATGAGCAGTTCTTC	CASSSQRFKAGGIRNEQFF
NA	TRBV19	NA	TRBJ2-5	TGTGCCAGTAGTGCCCGACAGGAAGAGACCCAGTACTTC	CASSARQEETQYF
NA	TRBV6-6	NA	TRBJ1-1	TGTGCCAGCAGTTACCTCGAAGCGAACACTGAAGCTTTCTTT	CASSYLEANTEAFF
NA	TRBV28	NA	TRBJ2-5	TGTGCCAGCAGCGACCTGGTGGGAGTGGAGACCCAGTACTTC	CASSDLVGVETQYF
NA	TRBV30	TRBD2	TRBJ2-2	TGTGCCTGGAGGGGACGGGAGGTCACCGGGGAGCTGTTTTTT	CAWRGREVTGELFF
once	TRBV28	NA	TRBJ1-5	TGTGCCAGCAGTTTCGCAAGCAGGATTAGCAATCAGCCCCAGCATTTT	CASSFASRISNQPQHF
NA	TRBV7-9	TRBD2	TRBJ2-1	TGTGCCAGCAGCGACCATAGCGGGAGGGCCGTCAATGAGCAGTTCTTC	CASSDHSGRAVNEQFF
NA	TRBV6-5	NA	TRBJ2-3	TGTGCCAGCAGTTACTCGGATGGTGGGCCAGATACGCAGTATTTT	CASSYSDGGPDTQYF
NA	TRBV4-1	NA	TRBJ1-2	TGCGCCAGCAGCGCGAGGGTGGGTAACTATGGCTACACCTTC	CASSARVGNYGYTF